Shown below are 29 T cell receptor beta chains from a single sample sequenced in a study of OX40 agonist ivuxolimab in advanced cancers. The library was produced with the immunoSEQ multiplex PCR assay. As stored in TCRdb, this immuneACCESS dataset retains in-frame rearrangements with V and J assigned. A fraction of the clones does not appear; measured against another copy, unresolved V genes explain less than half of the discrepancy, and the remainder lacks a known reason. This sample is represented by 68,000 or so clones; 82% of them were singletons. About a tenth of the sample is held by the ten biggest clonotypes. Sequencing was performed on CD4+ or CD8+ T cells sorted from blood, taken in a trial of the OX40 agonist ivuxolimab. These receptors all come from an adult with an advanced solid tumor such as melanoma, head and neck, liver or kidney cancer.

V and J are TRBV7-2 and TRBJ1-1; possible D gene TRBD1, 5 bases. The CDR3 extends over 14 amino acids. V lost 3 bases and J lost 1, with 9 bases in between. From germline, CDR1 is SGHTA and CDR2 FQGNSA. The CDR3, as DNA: TGTGCCAGCAGCTTTACTACAGGGAACACTGAAGCTTTCTTT. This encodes CASSFTTGNTEAFF. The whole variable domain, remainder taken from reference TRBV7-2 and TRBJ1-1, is GAGVSQSPSNKVTEKGKDVELRCDPISGHTALYWYRQSLGQGLEFLIYFQGNSAPDKSGLPSDRFSAERTGGSVSTLTIQRTQQEDSAVYLCASSFTTGNTEAFFGQGTRLTVV.

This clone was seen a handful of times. The CDR3 DNA follows: TGTGCCAGCAGTGAGTCTGGCTACACCTTC. As protein: CASSESGYTF. The chain employs TRBV2 and TRBJ1-2; D not certain. V was trimmed by 3 bases and J by 7 bases, leaving 3 bases between them. CDR1 is SNHLY, CDR2 FYNNEI, per germline. This CDR3 has 10 residues. The full variable domain, its missing parts supplied by reference TRBV2 and TRBJ1-2, is EPEVTQTPSHQVTQMGQEVILRCVPISNHLYFYWYRQILGQKVEFLVSFYNNEISEKSEIFDDQFSVERPDGSNFTLKIRSTKLEDSAMYFCASSESGYTFGSGTRLTVV.

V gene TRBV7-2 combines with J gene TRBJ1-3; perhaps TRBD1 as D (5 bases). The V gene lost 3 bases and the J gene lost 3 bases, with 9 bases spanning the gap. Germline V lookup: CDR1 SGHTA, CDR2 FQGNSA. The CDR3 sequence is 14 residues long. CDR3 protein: CASSFKGIGNTIYF. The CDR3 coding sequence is TGTGCCAGCAGCTTCAAGGGGATTGGAAACACCATATATTTT.

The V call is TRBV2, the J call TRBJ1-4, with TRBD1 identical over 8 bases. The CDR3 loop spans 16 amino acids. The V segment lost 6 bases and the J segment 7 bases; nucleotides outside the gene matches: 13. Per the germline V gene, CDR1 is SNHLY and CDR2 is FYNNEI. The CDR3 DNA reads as TGTGCCAGCAGCCCGTTAACGACAGGGGAGAGTGAAAAACTGTTTTTT. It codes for CASSPLTTGESEKLFF.

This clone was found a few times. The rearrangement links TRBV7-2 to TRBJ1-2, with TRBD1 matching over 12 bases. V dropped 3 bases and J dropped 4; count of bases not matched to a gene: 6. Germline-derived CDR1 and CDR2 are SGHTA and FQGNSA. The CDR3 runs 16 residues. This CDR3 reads CASSLAGTGGIYGYTF. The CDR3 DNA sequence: TGTGCCAGCAGCTTGGCCGGGACAGGGGGCATCTATGGCTACACCTTC.

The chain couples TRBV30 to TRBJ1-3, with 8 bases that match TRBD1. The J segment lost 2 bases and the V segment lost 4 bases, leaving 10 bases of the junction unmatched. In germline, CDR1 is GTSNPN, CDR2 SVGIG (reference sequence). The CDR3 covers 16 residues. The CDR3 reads CAWTGGGEGTGNTIYF. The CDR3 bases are TGTGCCTGGACAGGGGGCGGAGAAGGAACTGGAAACACCATATATTTT.

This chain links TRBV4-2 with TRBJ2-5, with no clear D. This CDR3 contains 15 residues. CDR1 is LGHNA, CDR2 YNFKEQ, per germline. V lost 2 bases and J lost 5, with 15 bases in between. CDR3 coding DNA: TGTGCCAGCAGCCAAAAGCAGGCTTCGGCGGAGACCCAGTACTTC. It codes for CASSQKQASAETQYF.

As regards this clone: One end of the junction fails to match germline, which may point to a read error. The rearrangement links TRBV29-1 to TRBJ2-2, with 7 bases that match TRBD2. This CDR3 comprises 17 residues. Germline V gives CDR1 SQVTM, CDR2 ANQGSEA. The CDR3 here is CSVASGGGVLEHRGAVF. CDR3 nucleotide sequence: TGCAGCGTTGCGTCCGGGGGAGGGGTGCTAGAACACCGGGGAGCTGTTTTT.

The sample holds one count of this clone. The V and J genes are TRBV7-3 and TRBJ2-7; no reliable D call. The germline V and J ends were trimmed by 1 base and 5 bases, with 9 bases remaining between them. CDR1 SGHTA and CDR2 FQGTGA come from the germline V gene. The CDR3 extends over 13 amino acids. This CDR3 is CASSLKRDDEQYF. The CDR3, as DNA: TGTGCCAGCAGCTTAAAACGCGATGACGAGCAGTACTTC.

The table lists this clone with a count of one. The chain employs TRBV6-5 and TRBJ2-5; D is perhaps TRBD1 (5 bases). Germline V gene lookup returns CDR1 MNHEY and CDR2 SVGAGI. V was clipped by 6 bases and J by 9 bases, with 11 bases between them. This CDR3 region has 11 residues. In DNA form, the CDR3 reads TGTGCCAGCAGGTTAGGGGTTGCCCAGTACTTC. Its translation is CASRLGVAQYF.

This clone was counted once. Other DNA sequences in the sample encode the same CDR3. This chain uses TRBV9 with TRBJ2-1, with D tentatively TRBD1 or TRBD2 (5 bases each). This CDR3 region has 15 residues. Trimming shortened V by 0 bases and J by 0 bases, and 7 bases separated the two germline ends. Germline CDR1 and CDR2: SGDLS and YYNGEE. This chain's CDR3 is CASSVGGNSYNEQFF. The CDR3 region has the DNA TGTGCCAGCAGCGTAGGGGGGAACTCCTACAATGAGCAGTTCTTC.

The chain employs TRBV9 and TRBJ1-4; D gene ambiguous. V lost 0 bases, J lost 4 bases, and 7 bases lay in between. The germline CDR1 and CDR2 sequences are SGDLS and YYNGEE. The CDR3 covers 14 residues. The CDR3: CASSVGPLNEKLFF. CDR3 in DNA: TGTGCCAGCAGCGTAGGGCCGCTTAATGAAAAACTGTTTTTT.

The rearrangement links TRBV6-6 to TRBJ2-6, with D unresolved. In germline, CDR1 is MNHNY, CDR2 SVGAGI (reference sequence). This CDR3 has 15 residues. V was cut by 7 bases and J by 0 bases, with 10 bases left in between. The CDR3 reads CASTTRGSGANVLTF. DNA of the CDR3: TGTGCCAGCACTACCCGCGGCTCTGGGGCCAACGTCCTGACTTTC.

The chain's CDR3 is CASSSRLASEQFF. CDR3 nucleotide sequence: TGTGCCAGCAGCTCCCGACTAGCCAGTGAGCAGTTCTTC. This chain joins TRBV5-4 and TRBJ2-1; 7 bases match TRBD2. This CDR3 spans 13 amino acids. Germline V gene sequence: CDR1 SGHNT, CDR2 YYREEE (reference sequence). Trimming took 3 bases from V and 9 from J; bases not matched to a gene: 6. Complete variable domain (other parts from reference TRBV5-4 and TRBJ2-1): ETGVTQSPTHLIKTRGQQVTLRCSSQSGHNTVSWYQQALGQGPQFIFQYYREEENGRGNFPPRFSGLQFPNYSSELNVNALELDDSALYLCASSSRLASEQFFGPGTRLTVL.

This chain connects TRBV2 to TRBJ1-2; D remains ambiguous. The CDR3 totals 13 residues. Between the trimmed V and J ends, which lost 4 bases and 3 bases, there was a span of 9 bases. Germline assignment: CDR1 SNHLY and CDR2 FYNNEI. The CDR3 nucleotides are TGTGCCAGCAGTGGGACTAAGCACTATGGCTACACCTTC. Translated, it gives CASSGTKHYGYTF.

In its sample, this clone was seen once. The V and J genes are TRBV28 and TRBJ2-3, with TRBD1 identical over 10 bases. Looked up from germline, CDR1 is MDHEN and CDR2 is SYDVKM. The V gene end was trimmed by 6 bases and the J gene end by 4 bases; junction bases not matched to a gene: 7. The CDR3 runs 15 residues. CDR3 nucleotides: TGTGCCAGCAGCCGGTGGACAGGGGGAGCAGATACGCAGTATTTT. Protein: CASSRWTGGADTQYF.

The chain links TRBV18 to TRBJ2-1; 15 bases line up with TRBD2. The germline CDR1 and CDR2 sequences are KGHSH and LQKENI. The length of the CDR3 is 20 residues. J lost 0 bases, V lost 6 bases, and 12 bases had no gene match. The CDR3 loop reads CASSTAGTSGRPSSYNEQFF. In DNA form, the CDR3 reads TGTGCCAGCTCGACCGCCGGGACTAGCGGGAGGCCTAGCTCCTACAATGAGCAGTTCTTC. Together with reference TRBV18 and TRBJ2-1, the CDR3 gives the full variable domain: NAGVMQNPRHLVRRRGQEARLRCSPMKGHSHVYWYRQLPEEGLKFMVYLQKENIIDESGMPKERFSAEFPKEGPSILRIQQVVRGDSAAYFCASSTAGTSGRPSSYNEQFFGPGTRLTVL.

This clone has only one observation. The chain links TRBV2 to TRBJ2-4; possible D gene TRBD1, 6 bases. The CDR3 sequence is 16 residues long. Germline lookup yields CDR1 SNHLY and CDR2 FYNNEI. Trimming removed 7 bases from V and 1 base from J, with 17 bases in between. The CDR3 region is CASTDNLDRAKNIQYF. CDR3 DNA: TGTGCCAGCACAGATAACCTAGACAGGGCCAAAAACATTCAGTACTTC.

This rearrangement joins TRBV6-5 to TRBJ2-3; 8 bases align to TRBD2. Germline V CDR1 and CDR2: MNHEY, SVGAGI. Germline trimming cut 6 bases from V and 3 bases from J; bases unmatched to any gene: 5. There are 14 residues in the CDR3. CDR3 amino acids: CASSPGGVTDTQYF. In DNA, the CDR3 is TGTGCCAGCAGCCCGGGGGGGGTAACAGATACGCAGTATTTT.

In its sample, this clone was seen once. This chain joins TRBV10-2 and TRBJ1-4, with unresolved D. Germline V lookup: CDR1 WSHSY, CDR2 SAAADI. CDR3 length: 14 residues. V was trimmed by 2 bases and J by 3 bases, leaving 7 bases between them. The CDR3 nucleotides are TGCGCCAGCAGTGAGCCCCGTTCTAATGAAAAACTGTTTTTT. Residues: CASSEPRSNEKLFF.

This chain's CDR3 is CASSTSGRGVYEQYF. In nucleotides, the CDR3 is TGTGCCAGTAGTACCTCGGGCAGGGGGGTCTACGAGCAGTACTTC. The chain links TRBV19 to TRBJ2-7, with D perhaps matching TRBD1 (7 bases). This CDR3 has 15 amino acids. Germline V CDR1 and CDR2: LNHDA, SQIVND (reference sequence). The V end lost 4 bases, the J end lost 3 bases, and 16 bases lay between the germline ends.

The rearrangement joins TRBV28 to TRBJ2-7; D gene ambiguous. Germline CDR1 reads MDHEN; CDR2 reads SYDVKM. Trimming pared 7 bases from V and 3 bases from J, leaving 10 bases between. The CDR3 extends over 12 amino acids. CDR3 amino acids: CASTRPNYEQYF. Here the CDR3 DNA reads TGTGCCAGCACCCGGCCCAACTACGAGCAGTACTTC.

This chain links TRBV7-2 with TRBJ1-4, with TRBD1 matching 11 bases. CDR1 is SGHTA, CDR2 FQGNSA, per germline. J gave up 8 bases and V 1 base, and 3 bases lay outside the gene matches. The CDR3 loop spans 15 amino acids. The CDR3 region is CASSLERTGGEKLFF. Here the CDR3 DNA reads TGTGCCAGCAGCTTAGAAAGGACAGGGGGCGAAAAACTGTTTTTT.

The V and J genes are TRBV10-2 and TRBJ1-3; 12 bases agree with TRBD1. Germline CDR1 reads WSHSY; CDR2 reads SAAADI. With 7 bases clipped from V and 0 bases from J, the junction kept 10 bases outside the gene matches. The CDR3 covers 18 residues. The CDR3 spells CASTQGDRGLPSGNTIYF. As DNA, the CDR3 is TGCGCCAGCACCCAAGGGGACAGGGGGCTACCCTCTGGAAACACCATATATTTT.

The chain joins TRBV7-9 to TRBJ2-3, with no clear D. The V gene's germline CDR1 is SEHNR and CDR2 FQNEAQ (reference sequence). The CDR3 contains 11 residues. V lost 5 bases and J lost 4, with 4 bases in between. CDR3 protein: CASSPADTQYF. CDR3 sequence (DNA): TGTGCCAGCAGCCCTGCAGATACGCAGTATTTT.

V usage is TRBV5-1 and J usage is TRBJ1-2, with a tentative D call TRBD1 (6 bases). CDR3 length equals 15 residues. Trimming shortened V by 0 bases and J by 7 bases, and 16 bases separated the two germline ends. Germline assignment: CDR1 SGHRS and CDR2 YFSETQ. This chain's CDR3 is CASSLVVGGLSGYTF. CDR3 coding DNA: TGCGCCAGCAGCTTGGTTGTCGGGGGCCTGTCTGGCTACACCTTC.

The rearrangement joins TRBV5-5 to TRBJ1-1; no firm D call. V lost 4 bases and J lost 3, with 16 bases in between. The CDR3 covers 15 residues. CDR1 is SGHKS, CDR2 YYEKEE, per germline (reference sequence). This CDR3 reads CASSKTDRVYTEAFF. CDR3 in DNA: TGTGCCAGCAGCAAGACCGACCGAGTGTACACTGAAGCTTTCTTT.

The CDR3 DNA reads TGTGCCAGTAGCGAGTCGTCAGATACGCAGTATTTT. This translates into CASSESSDTQYF. V and J are TRBV19 and TRBJ2-3; D call uncertain. This CDR3 comprises 12 residues. Germline loops: CDR1 LNHDA, CDR2 SQIVND (reference sequence). V was cut by 6 bases and J by 4 bases, with 8 bases left in between.

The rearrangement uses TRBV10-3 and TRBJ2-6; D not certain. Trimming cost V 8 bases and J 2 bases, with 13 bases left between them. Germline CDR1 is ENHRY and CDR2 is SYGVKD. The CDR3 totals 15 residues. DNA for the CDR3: TGTGCCATCGGGTGGAGAGTAGCTGGGGCCAACGTCCTGACTTTC. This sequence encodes CAIGWRVAGANVLTF.